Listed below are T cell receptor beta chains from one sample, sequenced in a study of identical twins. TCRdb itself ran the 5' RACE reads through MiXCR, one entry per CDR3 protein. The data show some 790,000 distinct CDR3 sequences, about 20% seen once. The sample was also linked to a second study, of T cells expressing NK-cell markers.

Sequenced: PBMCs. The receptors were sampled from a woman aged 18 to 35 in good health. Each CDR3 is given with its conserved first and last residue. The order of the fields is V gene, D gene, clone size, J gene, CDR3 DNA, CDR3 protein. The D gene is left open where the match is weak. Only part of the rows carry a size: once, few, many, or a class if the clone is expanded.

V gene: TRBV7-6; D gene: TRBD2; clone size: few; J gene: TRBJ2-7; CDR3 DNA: TGTGCCAGCAGCCCCGGAGCGGGAGGGTACGAGCAGTACTTC; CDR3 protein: CASSPGAGGYEQYF
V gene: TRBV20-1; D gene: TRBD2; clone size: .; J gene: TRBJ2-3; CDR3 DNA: TGCAGTGCTACCCGGCTAGCGGGAGGGGTGGCAGATACGCAGTATTTT; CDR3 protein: CSATRLAGGVADTQYF
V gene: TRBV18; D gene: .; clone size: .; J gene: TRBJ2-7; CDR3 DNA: TGTGCCAGCTCACCAAGTAGCAGGGTTGTCTCCTACGAGCAGTACTTC; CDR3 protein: CASSPSSRVVSYEQYF
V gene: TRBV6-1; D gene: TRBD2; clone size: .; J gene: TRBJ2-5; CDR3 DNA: TGTGCCAGCATTGTCATAGCGGGAGGGCTCGAGACCCAGTACTTC; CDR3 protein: CASIVIAGGLETQYF
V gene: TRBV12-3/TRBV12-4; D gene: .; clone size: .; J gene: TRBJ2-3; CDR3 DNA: TGTGCCAGCAGTCTCAGGGTTTGGTTAACAGATACGCAGTATTTT; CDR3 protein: CASSLRVWLTDTQYF
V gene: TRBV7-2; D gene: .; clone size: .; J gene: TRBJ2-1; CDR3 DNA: TGTGCCAGCAGCTATGTAGGTAGCGGCTCCTACAATGAGCAGTTCTTC; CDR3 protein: CASSYVGSGSYNEQFF
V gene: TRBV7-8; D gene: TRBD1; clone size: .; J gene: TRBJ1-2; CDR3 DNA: TGTGCCAGCAGCCCACCGGACAGGACCTATGGCTACACCTTC; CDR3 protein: CASSPPDRTYGYTF
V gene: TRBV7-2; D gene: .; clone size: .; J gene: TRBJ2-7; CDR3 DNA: TGTGCCAGCAGCTTAGGCCGAATCAACTACGAGCAGTACTTC; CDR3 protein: CASSLGRINYEQYF
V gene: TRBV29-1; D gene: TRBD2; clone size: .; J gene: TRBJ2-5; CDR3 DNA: TGCAGCGTTGCGGGACCGGGAGGGGAGACCCAGTACTTC; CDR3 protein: CSVAGPGGETQYF
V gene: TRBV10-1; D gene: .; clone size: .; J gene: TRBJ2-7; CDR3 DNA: TGCGCCAGCAGTGACGGAAGTAACTCCTACGAGCAGTACTTC; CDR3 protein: CASSDGSNSYEQYF
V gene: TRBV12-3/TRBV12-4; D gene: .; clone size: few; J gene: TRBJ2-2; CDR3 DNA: TGTGCCAGCAGTGCCATCTCCCTGATCACCGGGGAGCTGTTTTTT; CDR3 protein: CASSAISLITGELFF
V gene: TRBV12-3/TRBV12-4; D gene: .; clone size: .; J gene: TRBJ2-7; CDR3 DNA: TGTGCCAGCAGTTCCCTCTCAGTCGACGAGCAGTACTTC; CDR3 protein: CASSSLSVDEQYF
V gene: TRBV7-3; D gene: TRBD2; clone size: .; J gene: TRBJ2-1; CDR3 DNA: TGTGCCAGCAGCTTTAGACTAGCGGGAGGCAATGAGCAGTTCTTC; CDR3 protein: CASSFRLAGGNEQFF
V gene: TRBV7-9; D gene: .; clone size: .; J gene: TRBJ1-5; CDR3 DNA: TGTGCCAGCACCCCCGCCAGTCGTCTACCCCAGCATTTT; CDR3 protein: CASTPASRLPQHF
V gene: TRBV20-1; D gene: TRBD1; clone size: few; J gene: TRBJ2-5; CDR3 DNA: TGCAGTGCTAGAGATCTCAGGGGGCCGGTGACCCAGTACTTC; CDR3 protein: CSARDLRGPVTQYF
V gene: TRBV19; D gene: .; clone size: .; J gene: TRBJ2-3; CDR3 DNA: TGTGCCAGTAGTGCATCCCGGGATTCACGCGGGCAGTATTTT; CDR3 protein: CASSASRDSRGQYF
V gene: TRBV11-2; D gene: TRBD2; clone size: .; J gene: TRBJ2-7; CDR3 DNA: TGTGCCAGCAGCTCGTCTAGCGGGGGGACGGGCGAGCAGTACTTC; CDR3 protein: CASSSSSGGTGEQYF
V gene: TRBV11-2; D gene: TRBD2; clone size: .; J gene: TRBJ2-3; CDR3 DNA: TGTGCCAGCAGCTTAAATGCCCCCAGCGGGAGCTACACCGATACGCAGTATTTT; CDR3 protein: CASSLNAPSGSYTDTQYF
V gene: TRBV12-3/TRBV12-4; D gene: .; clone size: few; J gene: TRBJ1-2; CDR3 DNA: TGTGCCAGCAGTTTAGACGGATCCTACTATGGCTACACCTTC; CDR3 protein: CASSLDGSYYGYTF
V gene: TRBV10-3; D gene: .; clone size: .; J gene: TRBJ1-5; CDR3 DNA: TGTGCCATCAGTGAGTCGGGGGTTCAGCCCCAGCATTTT; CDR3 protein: CAISESGVQPQHF
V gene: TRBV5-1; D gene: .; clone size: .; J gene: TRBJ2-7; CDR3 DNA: TGCGCCAGCAGCTCCGGACGCTCCCCGGACGAGCAGTACTTC; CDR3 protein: CASSSGRSPDEQYF
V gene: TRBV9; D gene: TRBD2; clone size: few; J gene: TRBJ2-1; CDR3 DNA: TGTGCCAGCAGCGAAAGCGGGAGTTCCTACAATGAGCAGTTCTTC; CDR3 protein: CASSESGSSYNEQFF
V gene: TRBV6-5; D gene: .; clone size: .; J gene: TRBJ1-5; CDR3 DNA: TGTGCCAGCAGTTACTCAGGAGGAGATCAGCCCCAGCATTTT; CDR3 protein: CASSYSGGDQPQHF
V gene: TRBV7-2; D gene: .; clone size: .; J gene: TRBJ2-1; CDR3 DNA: TGTGCCAGCAGCGCCCGGAGAGGGGACAATGAGCAGTTCTTC; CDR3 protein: CASSARRGDNEQFF
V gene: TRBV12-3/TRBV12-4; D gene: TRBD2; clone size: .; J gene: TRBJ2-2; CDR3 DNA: TGTGCCAGCAGTTTGACTAGCGGGAGGTTGGCCGGGGAGCTGTTTTTT; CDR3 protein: CASSLTSGRLAGELFF